This T cell receptor (beta chain) came from a study of shared T cell receptors in the human thymus. Generated by immunoSEQ multiplex PCR, the TCRdb table keeps only in-frame clones and is missing some. The sample holds roughly 550,000 clones, approximately 80% seen once. From germline, CDR1 is MGHDK and CDR2 SYGVNS. Trimming removed 8 bases at V and 6 bases at J, with 13 bases between. This CDR3 comprises 13 residues. These same records also appear under a second study, on human thymus T cells. That study reports: V and J gene usage appeared biased in thymic and blood repertoires.

This receptor was identified in a boy younger than two with a congenital heart defect. The sample taken for sequencing was thymocytes. J is TRBJ1-4 and V is TRBV25-1; D possibly corresponds to TRBD1 (6 bases). The CDR3 reads CASQSGADEKLFF. Written as DNA, the CDR3 is TGTGCCAGCCAGTCAGGGGCGGATGAAAAACTGTTTTTT.